This T cell receptor (beta chain) was profiled in a study of PD-1 blockade in mismatch repair-deficient tumors (dated by TCRdb to 2015 to 2018). Context from the whole study: Between late 2013 and 2016, the trial enrolled about 93 consecutive patients with approximately twelve mismatch repair-deficient cancer types, every one of whom had been previously treated and was progressing. Tumor-associated T cell clones were tracked in the peripheral blood of patients responding to PD-1 blockade by deep sequencing of TCR CDR3 regions. The paper as a whole reports these results and caveats: Clones residing in the tumor, which were often undetectable in blood before treatment, expanded quickly after pembrolizumab and then contracted, generally before radiologic responses.

For every enrolled patient, mismatch repair deficiency was confirmed by either polymerase chain reaction or immunohistochemistry. TCR sequencing was performed for a few patients who responded to pembrolizumab therapy. Pembrolizumab PD-1 blockade was prospectively tested in advanced mismatch repair-deficient cancers, regardless of tissue of origin, in the phase II trial. Peripheral blood T cell samples were collected serially, before PD-1 blockade began and at several time points afterward. Blood sampling times were expressed in weeks after the first pembrolizumab dose. Library construction relied on the immunoSEQ multiplex PCR assay. In TCRdb, the immuneACCESS table is reduced to in-frame sequences with V and J assigned. These tables do not hold every clone; where another copy was compared, an unresolved V gene accounts for under half, and the others remain unexplained. This sample lists tens of thousands of clones; about 72% were detected once. The ten biggest clones cover approximately 5% of the sample.

This clone showed up just a few times. Which antigen it targets is not known. Qualities for individual bases were not recorded, and no much larger clone is one base off. Looking up the germline V gene (reference sequence) yields CDR1 LNHNV and CDR2 YYDKDF. Spanning cysteine to phenylalanine, the CDR3 consists of 15 amino acids. The read is trimmed to its CDR3 DNA, 45 bases read in frame from base 1. Trimming takes 5 bases from V and 3 bases from J, and the germline ends sit 14 bases apart. The receptor was isolated from an adult with mismatch repair-deficient cancer. The rearrangement combines TRBV15 with TRBJ1-5; a tentative D call is TRBD1 (5 bases match). The specimen comprised peripheral blood, sampled 2 weeks after starting pembrolizumab. The CDR3 corresponds to CATSPGLLNNQPQHF. The DNA sequence is given as TGTGCCACCAGCCCAGGGCTACTCAACAATCAGCCCCAGCATTTT. Supplemented by the reference TRBV15 and TRBJ1-5 proteins around the CDR3, the complete variable domain is DAMVIQNPRYQVTQFGKPVTLSCSQTLNHNVMYWYQQKSSQAPKLLFHYYDKDFNNEADTPDNFQSRRPNTSFCFLDIRSPGLGDTAMYLCATSPGLLNNQPQHFGDGTRLSIL.